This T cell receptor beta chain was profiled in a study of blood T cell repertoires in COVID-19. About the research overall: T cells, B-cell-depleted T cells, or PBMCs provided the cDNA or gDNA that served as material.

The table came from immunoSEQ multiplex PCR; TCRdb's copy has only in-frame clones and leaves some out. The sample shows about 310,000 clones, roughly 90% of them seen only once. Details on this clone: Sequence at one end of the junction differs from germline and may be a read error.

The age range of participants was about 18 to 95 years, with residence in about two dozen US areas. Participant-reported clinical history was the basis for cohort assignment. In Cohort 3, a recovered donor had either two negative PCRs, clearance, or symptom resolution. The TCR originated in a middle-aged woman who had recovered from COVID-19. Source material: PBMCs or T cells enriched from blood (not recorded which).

In nucleotides, the CDR3 is TGTGCCAGCAATTTAAGTGACAGGCGGGATAATTCACCCCTCCACTTT. Translated, it gives CASNLSDRRDNSPLHF. This sequence joins TRBV28 and TRBJ1-6, with D perhaps matching TRBD1 (6 bases). The CDR3 totals 16 residues. Per the germline V gene, CDR1 is MDHEN and CDR2 is SYDVKM.